The clone carrying this T cell receptor beta chain was seen a handful of times. TCRdb keeps only in-frame clones here, not all; method: immunoSEQ multiplex PCR. The sample contains under 200,000 clones, approximately 79% of which appear only once. Per the germline V gene, CDR1 is MGHRA and CDR2 is YSYEKL. CDR3 length: 14 residues. V was cut by 4 bases and J by 1 base, with 9 bases left in between. The sample is drawn from a study of blood T cell repertoires in COVID-19. Whole-study context: Acute and convalescent COVID-19 samples came from the United States, Italy and Spain. Sources were T cells, B-cell-depleted T cells, or PBMCs; the material itself was cDNA or gDNA.

V usage is TRBV4-1 and J usage is TRBJ2-3; D may be TRBD2 (5 bases). This TCR was recovered from an older woman with acute COVID-19. Sequences were obtained from PBMCs or T cells enriched from blood (not recorded which). The CDR3 nucleotides are TGCGCCAGCAGCCGCGGGTTGGGCACAGATACGCAGTATTTT. It encodes CASSRGLGTDTQYF.